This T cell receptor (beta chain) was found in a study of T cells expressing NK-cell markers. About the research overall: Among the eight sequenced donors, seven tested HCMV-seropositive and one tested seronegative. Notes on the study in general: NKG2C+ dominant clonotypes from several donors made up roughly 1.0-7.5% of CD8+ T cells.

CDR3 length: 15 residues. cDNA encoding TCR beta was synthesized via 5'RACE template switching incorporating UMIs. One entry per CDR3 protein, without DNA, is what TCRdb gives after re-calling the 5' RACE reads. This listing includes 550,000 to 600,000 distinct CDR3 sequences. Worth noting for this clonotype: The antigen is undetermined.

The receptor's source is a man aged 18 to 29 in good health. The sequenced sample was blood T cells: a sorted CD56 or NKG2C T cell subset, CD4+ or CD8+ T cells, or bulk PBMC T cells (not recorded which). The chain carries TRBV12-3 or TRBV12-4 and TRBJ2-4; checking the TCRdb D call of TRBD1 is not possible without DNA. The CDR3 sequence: CASRVTGRAKNIQYF.